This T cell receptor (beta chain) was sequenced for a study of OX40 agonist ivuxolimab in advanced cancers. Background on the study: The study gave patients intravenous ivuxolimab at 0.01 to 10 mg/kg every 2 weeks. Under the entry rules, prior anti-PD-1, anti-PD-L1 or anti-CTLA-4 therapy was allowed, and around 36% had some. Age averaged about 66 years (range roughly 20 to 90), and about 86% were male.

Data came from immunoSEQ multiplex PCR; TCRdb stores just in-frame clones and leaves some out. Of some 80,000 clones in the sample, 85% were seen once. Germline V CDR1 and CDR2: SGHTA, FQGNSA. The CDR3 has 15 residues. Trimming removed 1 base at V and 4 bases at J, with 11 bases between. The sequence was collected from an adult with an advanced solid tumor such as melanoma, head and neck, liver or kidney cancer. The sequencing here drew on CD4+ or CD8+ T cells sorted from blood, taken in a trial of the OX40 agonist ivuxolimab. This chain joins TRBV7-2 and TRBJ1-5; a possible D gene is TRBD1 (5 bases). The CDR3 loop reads CASSLGPYRNQPQHF. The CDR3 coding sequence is TGTGCCAGCAGCTTAGGACCCTACAGGAATCAGCCCCAGCATTTT.